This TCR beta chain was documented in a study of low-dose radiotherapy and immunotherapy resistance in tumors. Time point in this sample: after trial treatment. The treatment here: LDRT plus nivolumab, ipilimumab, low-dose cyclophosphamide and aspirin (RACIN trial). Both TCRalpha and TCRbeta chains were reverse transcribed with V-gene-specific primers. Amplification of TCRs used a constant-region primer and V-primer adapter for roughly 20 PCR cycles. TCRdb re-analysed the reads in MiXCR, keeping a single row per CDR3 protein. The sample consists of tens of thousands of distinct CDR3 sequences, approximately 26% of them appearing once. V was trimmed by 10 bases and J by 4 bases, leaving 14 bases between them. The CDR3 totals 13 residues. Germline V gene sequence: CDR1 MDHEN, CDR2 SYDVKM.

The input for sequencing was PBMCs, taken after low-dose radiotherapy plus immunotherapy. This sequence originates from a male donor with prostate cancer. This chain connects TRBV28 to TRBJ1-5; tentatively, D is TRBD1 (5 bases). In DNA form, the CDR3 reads TGTGCCACCGGGTGGGGGGGGAATCAGCCCCAGCATTTT. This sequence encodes CATGWGGNQPQHF.